This TCR beta chain appears in the sequencing data of a study of OX40 agonist ivuxolimab in advanced cancers. For the wider study: The costimulatory receptor OX40 (CD134) was targeted by ivuxolimab, a fully human IgG2 agonistic monoclonal antibody. Intravenous ivuxolimab was administered to patients every 2 weeks at six dose levels: 0.01, 0.1, 0.3, 1.5, 3 and 10 mg/kg. Of the roughly 52 dose-escalation patients, hepatocellular carcinoma was present in around 20, melanoma in approximately 15, renal cell carcinoma in 9 and head and neck cancer in 9. A male proportion of under 85% and a mean age of 60 years, ranging from 23 to 79, were recorded for the dose-escalation cohort. Prior anti-PD-1, anti-PD-L1 or anti-CTLA-4 therapy was permitted, and checkpoint inhibitors had been received by roughly two fifths of dose-escalation patients. Partial responses occurred in three dose-escalation patients: two with cutaneous melanoma and one with hepatocellular carcinoma. Peripheral TCRbeta sequencing was intended to test whether TCR sequence diversity was altered and clonal T-cell expansion was caused by ivuxolimab. The paper describes the monotherapy dose-escalation part (N ≈ 51 patients) of the phase I trial of ivuxolimab. What the research found in general, with its limitations: Which antigens the clonally expanded peripheral T cells were specific for was not determined. At doses of 0.1 to 3.0 mg/kg, clonal expansion of both CD4+ and CD8+ blood T cells was observed from baseline to week 6. Low levels of normalized T-cell clonal expansion were also seen in some patients who did not respond. In partial responders in the 0.1-3.0 mg/kg groups, normalized peripheral clonal expansion was found to be among the lowest, especially among CD8+ T cells. After ivuxolimab, CD8+ T cells had more expanded clones than CD4+ T cells on average.

Genomic DNA was extracted from sorted cells for sequencing of the TCRbeta CDR3 region. The immunoSEQ Assay was used for sequencing of TCRbeta CDR3 regions. The clones in this table, taken by TCRdb from immuneACCESS, are in-frame only. Not every clone is retained; where verified, under half of the shortfall comes from an unresolved V gene, and the cause of the rest is unknown. This sample has 89,000 or so clones in its table, and around nine tenths of those were observed once. Clones ranked in the top ten supply 0.76% of the sample. Patients with autoimmune disease history or receiving systemic immunosuppression were excluded from the trial. Peripheral blood for TCR sequencing was collected from all dose cohorts at baseline, on cycle 4 day 1, and on cycle 7 day 1. Samples came from an open-label, multicenter, first-in-human phase I dose-escalation trial of ivuxolimab. Adults with locally advanced or metastatic melanoma, renal cell, hepatocellular, or head and neck squamous cell carcinoma were enrolled in the trial. Before TCR sequencing, CD4+ T cells and CD8+ T cells were sorted from peripheral blood as separate populations.

A word on this clone: Its antigen target is currently unknown. No per-base quality is available; no much larger clone lies one base away.

Trimmed from V: 6 bases; trimmed from J: 2 bases; junction bases lacking a gene match: 9. Inclusive of the bounding cysteine and phenylalanine, the CDR3 is 15 residues long. Only the CDR3 portion is preserved as DNA: 45 bases, with reading frame beginning at the first base. The germline V gene (reference sequence) provides CDR1 SEHNR and CDR2 FQNEAQ. The chain couples TRBV7-9 to TRBJ2-7; TRBD1 lines up with 8 middle nucleotides. The clonotype was recovered from an adult with an advanced solid tumor such as melanoma, head and neck, liver or kidney cancer. This specimen was CD4+ or CD8+ T cells sorted from blood, taken in a trial of the OX40 agonist ivuxolimab. CDR3 protein: CASSQGRTGTYEQYF. The DNA sequence is TGTGCCAGCAGTCAAGGCCGGACAGGGACCTACGAGCAGTACTTC.